This entry features one TCR beta chain sequence. Its specific antigen is unknown. No qualities accompany the bases; no much larger clone lies one base away. The library relied on PCR. At the Johns Hopkins FTIC core, DNA from the cultured CD4+ T cells underwent TCR sequencing with the Oncomine TCR Beta short-read assay. Genomic DNA was extracted from the cultured CD4+ T cells with the QIAamp micro DNA kit. Oncomine TCR Beta libraries from cultured CD4+ T cells were pooled using unique dual indexes and sequenced on an Illumina iSeq 100. As for the authors' bioinformatics: Non-productive sequences were filtered out, and CDR3s that did not start with C, did not end with F or W, or were shorter than 7 amino acids were discarded. Antigen-specific clonotypes were identified with the MANAFEST web application by comparing peptide-stimulated wells with reference and other culture wells. To be called positive, a clone needed an FDR below 0.05, an odds ratio above 5, and a productive frequency above 0.1% in at least two of three replicate wells. A clonotype was classed as cross-reactive if the clonotype showed significant expansion both in SARS-CoV-2 spike wells and in at least one common cold coronavirus spike condition. Using R version 3.6.1, CDR3 homology was evaluated through Levenshtein distances (stringdist) along with unrooted phylogenetic trees (ape). Using fastp at Q25 and MiXCR, TCRdb reprocessed the public reads and kept productive beta chains. CDR3 protein duplicates are merged, each entry listing the most common genes and DNA. These V and J calls rely on TCRdb rather than the paper's analysis. Here the sample has 15,000 to 20,000 distinct CDR3 sequences; 45% to 50% occur a single time. The ten largest clones represent about 4% of the sample.

In the paper's terms, the treatment or condition label means: roughly 10-day PBMC culture with coronavirus spike peptide pools or control peptides (ViraFEST assay). The ViraFEST assay was used in the study, in which antigen-specific T cells were expanded with peptide pools and expanded clonotypes were subsequently identified by TCR sequencing. The convalescent patients' positive SARS-CoV-2 PCR tests fell between March and December 2020, which was before the Alpha, Beta and Delta variants emerged in the United States. Each well held around 2.1 million PBMCs cultured with around 9 ug/ml peptide pools in IMDM containing roughly 5% human AB serum and around 9 IU/ml IL-2. On days 3 and 7, half of the culture medium was replaced with fresh IL-2-containing medium. After 10 to 11 days of culture, CD4+ T cells were isolated by negative selection with the EasySep CD4+ T cell isolation kit. PBMCs were separated from whole blood using Ficoll-Paque Plus gradient centrifugation and then either used fresh or cryopreserved at -140C. Each culture condition was generally run in triplicate wells.

Cut back by 5 bases and 9 bases, the V and J ends lie 19 bases apart. The CDR3 covers 15 residues, taking in both the cysteine and the phenylalanine. CDR3 DNA only is kept here, 45 bases in frame from base 1. Sequences SGHNT (CDR1) and YENEEA (CDR2) are obtained from the germline V gene. The entry originates in a study of vaccination and CD4 T cells after COVID-19 (dated by TCRdb to between 2021 and 2024). With regard to the full study: Convalescent patients had a positive SARS-CoV-2 result on nasal swab PCR, and of these patients, nine had mild disease and one had severe disease. Each participant got two doses of either the Pfizer-BioNTech BNT162b2 vaccine (n=8) or the Moderna mRNA-1273 vaccine (n=2). Overlapping spike peptide pools from SARS-CoV-2 and from the common cold coronaviruses HCoV-NL63, HCoV-OC43 and HCoV-229E were used as culture stimuli. Six males and four females were included in the convalescent cohort, with two Hispanic individuals, seven Caucasians, two Asians and one multiracial person represented. Post-COVID blood samples from convalescent patients were collected a median of around 110 days after diagnosis, with a range of roughly 30 to 170 days. The time from the second vaccine dose to post-vaccine blood sampling had a median of roughly 79 days and ranged from about 12 to 241 days. In under 13 COVID-19 convalescent patients and a few infection-naive healthy vaccine recipients, researchers compared the spike-specific CD4+ TCR repertoire from before mRNA vaccination with the repertoire from after. Control cultures received a CEFX viral epitope pool as the positive control, an HIV-1 Nef peptide pool as the negative control, or no peptide. General conclusions and limits of the study: Although the median number of SARS-CoV-2-reactive clonotypes went up from roughly 23 after infection to some 40 after vaccination, the increase was not significant. Among the post-vaccine SARS-CoV-2-reactive clones in convalescent patients, a median around 90% showed up only after vaccination, which suggests vaccine-specific priming. Nearly all vaccine-specific clones in convalescent patients (304 of 307) were mono-reactive for SARS-CoV-2 spike rather than cross-reactive with common cold coronaviruses. The study included relatively few convalescent patients and did not analyze early timepoints after natural infection.

The V and J genes are TRBV11-3 and TRBJ1-4; possibly the D gene is TRBD1, per 5 matching bases. This TCR was recovered from a human donor who had recovered from COVID-19. Sequenced material: CD4+ T cells from blood, cultured in vitro. Here the CDR3 is given as CASSEQAAGRKKLFF. The nucleotide sequence is TGTGCCAGCAGCGAACAGGCGGCCGGAAGGAAAAAACTGTTTTTT.